This T cell receptor (beta chain) was recovered during a study of T cell responses to AZD1222 COVID-19 vaccine (dated by TCRdb to the early 2020s). About the full investigation: AZD1222 recipients whose second dose came at about 4 weeks and those whose second dose came at about 12 weeks were combined into one group, since spike-specific TCR depth and breadth did not differ between the two schedules. A total of under 250 trial participants underwent TCR sequencing, of whom approximately 200 had received two doses of AZD1222 and roughly 26 had received two doses of the MenACWY control vaccine. Trial participants were enrolled by age into 18-55, 56-69 and 70-plus year subgroups, with approximately 150, 30 and 60 TCR-sequenced participants respectively.

The V and J ends are trimmed by 4 bases and 5 bases, leaving 22 bases between them. The germline V gene (reference sequence) specifies LGHDT as CDR1 and YNNKEL as CDR2. The CDR3 holds 17 amino acids from the cysteine to the phenylalanine. Left in the record is the CDR3 DNA by itself, 51 bases read in frame from the first base. The label giving this sample's time point can be read as: baseline before first vaccination. Vaccinee samples came from UK trials COV001 and COV002, including a single-blind randomized controlled phase 2/3 trial of AZD1222 (ChAdOx1 nCoV-19) in healthy adults. For TCRbeta chain sequencing, PBMC samples were collected from trial participants at day 0 and at day 28 after the second dose. Of note for this clone: Its antigen specificity is not known. No much larger clone exists at a distance of one base, and base qualities are not known.

On the study overall, not on this receptor specifically: Because no day 14 peak-response samples were available, repertoires were characterized only after the peak T cell response. Only six AZD1222 recipients were SARS-CoV-2 seropositive at baseline, limiting conclusions about previously exposed vaccinees. Participants were mostly white British, with more females than males. The authors suggested clonal diversity may have been underestimated. Nearly half of unique spike-specific TCRs reportedly recognized epitopes outside regions mutated in the B.1.351 and B.1.1.7 variants. After two AZD1222 doses, spike-specific TCR breadth and depth were significantly higher than at day 0 and than in MenACWY recipients. The vaccine-associated CD4 TCRs covered the entire spike protein, and the dominant responses fell in regions 160-218 and 743-854. In the small 56-69-year group, the increase in depth fell short of significance, most likely because of low power.

The CDR3 regions of human TCRbeta chains were analyzed by immunosequencing. On the study's bioinformatics: TCRs in the repertoires were compared against a reference library of SARS-CoV-2-specific TCRs that had been generated with the MIRA antigen-specificity platform. Breadth was defined as the fraction of unique TCRs that were SARS-CoV-2-associated, and depth was defined as the fraction of total T cells that were SARS-CoV-2-associated. Each spike-specific TCR was assigned to its reactive spike region and to a CD4 or CD8 class using the MIRA data. Log10-transformed breadth and depth values were compared by one-way ANOVA with Sidak's multiple comparisons tests. TCRdb obtained this table from immuneACCESS and retained in-frame rearrangements with V and J assigned. These tables miss some clones; where compared with another copy, unresolved V genes account for less than half of the shortfall, and the remainder is unexplained. D and trimming were read from the DNA, whereas the V and J calls and clone size are those reported in that table. Counted in this sample were over 100,000 clones; about 86% of them appeared once. The ten largest clones take up about 12% of the sample.

The chain is made from TRBV3-1 (or the pseudogene TRBV3-2) and TRBJ2-3, with TRBD2 perhaps the D gene, on 7 matching bases. This clonotype was obtained from an adult in good health. This specimen consisted of peripheral blood, obtained on day 0 of AZD1222 vaccination. The CDR3 sequence is CASSPLGGGGWVDTQYF. The sequenced DNA is TGTGCCAGCAGCCCCCTTGGGGGGGGCGGGTGGGTAGATACGCAGTATTTT.